What follows are 28 T cell receptor beta chains derived from one specimen sequenced in a study of cytomegalovirus exposure and HLA in healthy donors. The PCR made use of 60 Vbeta and 13 Jbeta primers. Clones were sequenced by immunoSEQ multiplex PCR, and TCRdb holds only the in-frame ones, with some missing. This table holds 140,000 to 150,000 clones, about 80% found once. Sequenced sample: PBMCs. These TCRs come from a woman aged 60-75 years in good health and CMV-seropositive.

This clone has a handful of counts. This chain connects TRBV4-3 to TRBJ1-1; D not certain. V lost 0 bases to trimming and J lost 7 bases, with 9 bases between them. This CDR3 is built from 13 residues. Germline V gene sequence: CDR1 LGHNA, CDR2 YSLEER. As DNA, the CDR3 is TGCGCCAGCAGCCAAGATGTGGCCAGTGAAGCTTTCTTT. Its translation is CASSQDVASEAFF.

This sequence joins TRBV28 and TRBJ1-3, with TRBD1 as a possible D gene (5 bases). The V end lost 1 base, the J end lost 0 bases, and 16 bases lay between the germline ends. The CDR3 is made up of 18 amino acids. Per the germline V gene, CDR1 is MDHEN and CDR2 is SYDVKM. CDR3 nucleotides: TGTGCCAGCAGTTTATTAGTTGTCCCGGACAACTCTGGAAACACCATATATTTT. Its translation: CASSLLVVPDNSGNTIYF.

Notes on this clone: Other nucleotide sequences from this sample produce the same CDR3. The V and J genes are TRBV19 and TRBJ1-5; 8 bases fit TRBD1. Germline V gives CDR1 LNHDA, CDR2 SQIVND (reference sequence). Trimming removed 5 bases from V and 6 bases from J; junction bases left unmatched: 3. CDR3 size: 13 residues. DNA of the CDR3: TGTGCCAGTAGTGACAGGGGCGGTCAGCCCCAGCATTTT. Encoded protein: CASSDRGGQPQHF. The complete variable domain, with remaining parts taken from reference TRBV19 and TRBJ1-5, reads DGGITQSPKYLFRKEGQNVTLSCEQNLNHDAMYWYRQDPGQGLRLIYYSQIVNDFQKGDIAEGYSVSREKKESFPLTVTSAQKNPTAFYLCASSDRGGQPQHFGDGTRLSIL.

This chain joins TRBV30 and TRBJ1-5; D possibly corresponds to TRBD1 (6 bases). V shed 4 bases and J shed 3 bases, with 10 bases lying between them. The CDR3 has 13 residues. Germline CDR1 and CDR2: GTSNPN and SVGIG (reference sequence). In nucleotides, the CDR3 is TGTGCCTGGAACAGGGATCTCAATCAGCCCCAGCATTTT. It translates to CAWNRDLNQPQHF.

This clone was detected only once. The J gene is TRBJ1-5, the V gene TRBV21-1; the table's TRBD1 call for D was not verified on the DNA. TRBV21-1 is an annotated pseudogene. The CDR3 covers 15 residues. CDR3 DNA sequence: TGTGCCCGCGACAGGGGGTTTGTGAGCAATCAGCCCCAGCATTTT. This encodes CARDRGFVSNQPQHF.

The chain uses TRBV29-1 and TRBJ2-1; D perhaps matches TRBD1 (7 bases). Looked up from germline, CDR1 is SQVTM and CDR2 is ANQGSEA. CDR3 length equals 14 residues. V was clipped by 2 bases and J by 3 bases, with 11 bases between them. CDR3 region: CSVEFQGGYNEQFF. CDR3 nucleotide sequence: TGCAGCGTTGAATTCCAGGGGGGCTACAATGAGCAGTTCTTC.

V usage is TRBV7-2 and J usage is TRBJ2-1; D is uncertain. Trimming removed 0 bases at V and 1 base at J, with 7 bases between. CDR1 is SGHTA and CDR2 is FQGNSA in the germline V gene. This CDR3 region has 15 residues. The CDR3 reads CASSLAADSYNEQFF. DNA of the CDR3: TGTGCCAGCAGCTTAGCGGCTGATTCCTACAATGAGCAGTTCTTC.

CDR3 loop: CASSFYPGTDNQPQHF. In DNA, the CDR3 is TGTGCCAGCAGCTTTTATCCCGGGACAGACAATCAGCCCCAGCATTTT. The chain links TRBV7-2 to TRBJ1-5, with TRBD1 matching 7 bases. Per germline, CDR1 SGHTA and CDR2 FQGNSA. The CDR3 extends over 16 amino acids. The junction had 8 bases not matched to a gene; V was cut back by 3 bases and J by 3 bases.

The genes are TRBV9 and TRBJ1-5; 8 nucleotides align to TRBD1. CDR1 is SGDLS, CDR2 YYNGEE, per germline. The trim removed 0 bases at V and 7 bases at J, leaving 6 bases unmatched. CDR3 size: 15 residues. The CDR3 reads CASSVGTGGEQPQHF. The CDR3 DNA sequence: TGTGCCAGCAGCGTAGGAACAGGGGGAGAACAGCCCCAGCATTTT.

The chain recombines TRBV6-5 with TRBJ1-4; D gene ambiguous. Trimming stripped 2 bases from V and 4 bases from J, with 11 bases between. This CDR3 region has 15 residues. Per germline, CDR1 MNHEY and CDR2 SVGAGI. CDR3 DNA: TGTGCCAGCAGTTACATTTCGGGGAATAATGAAAAACTGTTTTTT. Amino acid sequence: CASSYISGNNEKLFF.

This clone was counted a few times. The rearrangement joins TRBV18 to TRBJ2-1, with TRBD2 matching 10 bases. This CDR3 region has 16 residues. V lost 3 bases and J lost 6; bases outside the gene matches: 8. Germline CDR1 is KGHSH and CDR2 is LQKENI. This CDR3 reads CASSPPQREGLNEQFF. The DNA for the CDR3 is TGTGCCAGCTCACCCCCCCAGCGGGAGGGCCTCAATGAGCAGTTCTTC.

The rearrangement links TRBV5-6 to TRBJ2-7; 8 nucleotides agree with TRBD2. After removal of 1 base from V and 3 bases from J, the junction contained 9 bases not matched to a gene. This CDR3 region has 16 residues. CDR1 SGHDT and CDR2 YYEEEE come from the germline V gene. The CDR3 protein is CASSLLSGSSYYEQYF. The CDR3 DNA sequence: TGTGCCAGCAGCTTGTTGAGCGGGAGCAGTTACTACGAGCAGTACTTC. The full variable domain, with the rest looked up from reference TRBV5-6 and TRBJ2-7, is DAGVTQSPTHLIKTRGQQVTLRCSPKSGHDTVSWYQQALGQGPQFIFQYYEEEERQRGNFPDRFSGHQFPNYSSELNVNALLLGDSALYLCASSLLSGSSYYEQYFGPGTRLTVT.

The CDR3 loop is CASSVQGANLYEQYF. The CDR3 nucleotides are TGTGCCAGTAGTGTACAGGGGGCGAACCTCTACGAGCAGTACTTC. The chain joins TRBV19 to TRBJ2-7; 9 nucleotides match TRBD1. The length of the CDR3 is 15 residues. The germline CDR1 and CDR2 sequences are LNHDA and SQIVND (reference sequence). Losses at the gene ends were 5 bases for V and 3 bases for J; bases not matched to a gene: 8.

This sequence joins TRBV7-9 and TRBJ1-2; D may be TRBD1 (6 bases). The V end lost 2 bases, the J end lost 4 bases, and 26 bases lay between the germline ends. CDR3 length equals 19 residues. The V gene's germline CDR1 is SEHNR and CDR2 FQNEAQ (reference sequence). The CDR3 DNA is TGTGCCAGCAGCTTAAAATCCCACTCCGGGGGGCCAGTACCCTATGGCTACACCTTC. Protein product: CASSLKSHSGGPVPYGYTF.

V is TRBV28 and J is TRBJ2-7, with 9 bases lining up with TRBD1. Germline lookup yields CDR1 MDHEN and CDR2 SYDVKM. The J segment lost 5 bases and the V segment lost 5 bases, leaving 13 bases of the junction unmatched. There are 16 residues in the CDR3. The CDR3 is CASSATGTGKVHEQYF. CDR3 bases: TGTGCCAGCAGTGCCACCGGGACAGGGAAAGTACACGAGCAGTACTTC. Full variable domain (missing parts from reference TRBV28 and TRBJ2-7): DVKVTQSSRYLVKRTGEKVFLECVQDMDHENMFWYRQDPGLGLRLIYFSYDVKMKEKGDIPEGYSVSREKKERFSLILESASTNQTSMYLCASSATGTGKVHEQYFGPGTRLTVT.

The rearrangement links TRBV4-2 to TRBJ2-1, with 10 positions matching TRBD2. Germline CDR1 reads LGHNA; CDR2 reads YNFKEQ. V was pared by 3 bases and J by 7 bases, with 9 bases of the junction left unmatched. The CDR3 consists of 16 residues. The CDR3 reads CASSQGLASERNEQFF. The CDR3 nucleotides read TGTGCCAGCAGCCAGGGACTAGCGAGCGAGAGGAATGAGCAGTTCTTC.

This chain connects TRBV7-9 to TRBJ1-1; TRBD1 matches 10 bases. The ends lost 2 bases at V and 0 bases at J; junction bases unmatched: 9. Germline V gene sequence: CDR1 SEHNR, CDR2 FQNEAQ (reference sequence). The CDR3 consists of 18 residues. CDR3 in DNA: TGTGCCAGCAGCTTAAGGGGACAGGGGACTCGAATGAACACTGAAGCTTTCTTT. This translates into CASSLRGQGTRMNTEAFF.

This rearrangement joins TRBV6-5 to TRBJ1-5; D is possibly TRBD1 (6 bases). Trimming shortened V by 6 bases and J by 3 bases, and 15 bases separated the two germline ends. Per the germline V gene, CDR1 is MNHEY and CDR2 is SVGAGI. The CDR3 runs 15 residues. The CDR3 sequence is CASSPTGMVNQPQHF. DNA for the CDR3: TGTGCCAGCAGCCCCACAGGGATGGTCAATCAGCCCCAGCATTTT.

This clone occurred a few times. This rearrangement joins TRBV13 to TRBJ2-5; 10 bases are shared with TRBD1. The J call may be incorrect, as the DNA end agrees better with TRBJ2-7. Germline V gene sequence: CDR1 PRHDT, CDR2 FYEKMQ (reference sequence). CDR3 size: 15 residues. This CDR3 reads CASSLTGTGVYEQYF. The CDR3 region has the DNA TGTGCCAGCAGCTTGACCGGGACAGGGGTGTACGAGCAGTACTTC.

The gene calls are TRBV29-1 and TRBJ1-1, with no clear D. V was cut by 3 bases and J by 2 bases, with 10 bases left in between. Germline V lookup: CDR1 SQVTM, CDR2 ANQGSEA. The CDR3 loop spans 13 amino acids. In nucleotides, the CDR3 is TGCAGCGTTGAGCCCAGAGGAAACACTGAAGCTTTCTTT. As protein: CSVEPRGNTEAFF.

The chain employs TRBV15 and TRBJ1-4, with unresolved D. CDR3 length: 15 residues. From germline, CDR1 is LNHNV and CDR2 YYDKDF (reference sequence). V shed 0 bases and J shed 4 bases, with 9 bases lying between them. DNA for the CDR3: TGTGCCACCAGCAGAGATTTAGCTGATAATGAAAAACTGTTTTTT. Amino acid sequence: CATSRDLADNEKLFF.

The chain has TRBV6-1 and TRBJ2-7; no definite D call. This CDR3 is built from 11 residues. Germline-derived CDR1 and CDR2 are MNHNS and SASEGT. Trimming pared 6 bases from V and 3 bases from J, leaving 6 bases between. The chain's CDR3 is CASRASYEQYF. CDR3 in DNA: TGTGCCAGCAGGGCAAGCTACGAGCAGTACTTC.

This clone was detected only a few times. The chain combines TRBV10-3 with TRBJ2-1, with 7 nucleotides matching TRBD1. The CDR3 totals 14 residues. V dropped 2 bases and J dropped 7; count of bases not matched to a gene: 5. Looked up from germline, CDR1 is ENHRY and CDR2 is SYGVKD. The CDR3 loop reads CAISEQRGLNEQFF. For the CDR3, the DNA is TGTGCCATCAGTGAGCAAAGGGGGCTAAATGAGCAGTTCTTC.

The chain uses TRBV9 and TRBJ2-2; 7 nucleotides align to TRBD2. CDR1 is SGDLS, CDR2 YYNGEE, per germline. CDR3 length: 16 amino acids. V was pared by 0 bases and J by 5 bases, with 7 bases of the junction left unmatched. In DNA, the CDR3 is TGTGCCAGCAGCGTAGCGGCGGGAGAGGGGACCGGGGAGCTGTTTTTT. Encoded protein: CASSVAAGEGTGELFF. Variable domain in full (rest from reference TRBV9 and TRBJ2-2): DSGVTQTPKHLITATGQRVTLRCSPRSGDLSVYWYQQSLDQGLQFLIQYYNGEERAKGNILERFSAQQFPDLHSELNLSSLELGDSALYFCASSVAAGEGTGELFFGEGSRLTVL.

The V gene is TRBV10-3, the J gene TRBJ1-5; maybe TRBD1 (5 bases). The CDR3 spans 13 residues. Germline lookup yields CDR1 ENHRY and CDR2 SYGVKD. The V end was cut by 10 bases, the J end by 5 bases, with 15 bases between. The CDR3 sequence is CASTQGGDQPQHF. The CDR3 DNA reads TGTGCCAGTACCCAGGGAGGGGATCAGCCCCAGCATTTT.

V and J are TRBV28 and TRBJ1-5, with D hard to call. The CDR3 loop spans 15 amino acids. Germline CDR1 is MDHEN and CDR2 is SYDVKM. V lost 5 bases and J lost 7, with 18 bases in between. CDR3 sequence reads: CASSRATMTGQPQHF. CDR3 DNA: TGTGCCAGCAGTAGAGCGACCATGACGGGGCAGCCCCAGCATTTT.

The table lists this clone with a few counts. The chain carries TRBV5-6 and TRBJ2-5; tentative D call: TRBD2 (5 bases). The CDR3 sequence is 13 residues long. V gave up 4 bases and J gave up 5 bases, with 12 bases separating them. Germline V lookup: CDR1 SGHDT, CDR2 YYEEEE. The CDR3 loop reads CASSPRGWETQYF. The CDR3, as DNA: TGTGCCAGCAGCCCACGGGGTTGGGAGACCCAGTACTTC.

The chain couples TRBV5-5 to TRBJ1-5, with 8 bases that match TRBD1. CDR3 length equals 15 residues. J was trimmed by 0 bases and V by 4 bases; bases with no gene match: 3. CDR1 is SGHKS, CDR2 YYEKEE, per germline (reference sequence). CDR3 bases: TGTGCCAGCAGCCCGGGACAGGCTAGCAATCAGCCCCAGCATTTT. This translates into CASSPGQASNQPQHF.